This record looks at one TCR beta chain sequence and its context. Using immunoSEQ multiplex PCR, the repertoire was profiled, and TCRdb retains in-frame clones only, with some absent. The sample contains approximately 1.5 million clones, approximately 98% of which appear only once. CDR1 is SGHNT and CDR2 is YYREEE in the germline V gene (reference sequence). The CDR3 runs 17 residues. V shed 3 bases, J shed 2 bases, and the junction held 12 bases outside the gene matches. This entry belongs to a study of shared clonotypes between healthy human individuals. The sample consisted of naive CD4+ T cells sorted from blood. Subset here: CD45RA+ positively selected. The sequence came from a man aged 30 to 45 in good health. This chain links TRBV5-4 with TRBJ2-7; 9 nucleotides line up with TRBD2. This CDR3 is CASSSPAGGGRAYEQYF. In nucleotides, the CDR3 is TGTGCCAGCAGCTCCCCGGCCGGTGGCGGGAGGGCCTACGAGCAGTACTTC. The whole variable domain, filled in from reference TRBV5-4 and TRBJ2-7, reads ETGVTQSPTHLIKTRGQQVTLRCSSQSGHNTVSWYQQALGQGPQFIFQYYREEENGRGNFPPRFSGLQFPNYSSELNVNALELDDSALYLCASSSPAGGGRAYEQYFGPGTRLTVT.